The present entry profiles one TCR beta chain with its context. Its antigen is undetermined. CDR1 is MNHNS, CDR2 SASEGT, per germline. V gave up 0 bases and J gave up 4 bases, with 10 bases separating them. The CDR3 contains 14 residues. Clones were read by immunoSEQ multiplex PCR, and TCRdb kept only the in-frame ones, dropping some. This repertoire shows tens of thousands of clones, 80% found once; its top ten account for 5.5% to 7%. The time point: week 11, during vaccination. The content of each vaccine dose was 300 ug of mutant IDH1 20-mer peptide, and topical imiquimod accompanied it. These data come from a study of a mutant IDH1 vaccine in newly diagnosed glioma. In the study overall: Eight vaccinations reached patients in weeks 1, 3, 5, 7, 11, 15, 19 and 23.

The chain has TRBV6-1 and TRBJ2-7; D gene ambiguous. The TCR sequence derives from a man in his forties or fifties with glioma. The source material was PBMCs, sampled from a glioma patient whose treatment included an IDH1 peptide vaccine. The CDR3 DNA is TGTGCCAGCAGTGAAGCCCACACCTTATACGAGCAGTACTTC. Translation: CASSEAHTLYEQYF.